Described below is a single T cell receptor (beta chain) sequence and its context. Its antigen is not identified. These data come from a study of radiotherapy plus CTLA-4 blockade in lung cancer. Study overall: Of all patients, around 20% responded objectively and approximately 31% showed disease control.

Study-level points and caveats: In blood, tumor-derived TCR clones expanded after radiotherapy plus ipilimumab.

Libraries were prepared by immunoSEQ multiplex PCR; TCRdb keeps only in-frame clonotypes and omits some of them. This table holds approximately 40,000 clones, 80% to 90% found once. The source of this sequence is a human donor with non-small cell lung cancer whose response to radiotherapy plus ipilimumab could not be evaluated. Sequences were derived from peripheral blood, sampled from a patient treated with radiotherapy plus ipilimumab.

The CDR3 loop is CASRESGAVSPLHF. The CDR3 coding sequence is TGTGCCAGCAGGGAAAGCGGGGCGGTTTCACCCCTCCACTTT. This chain connects TRBV6-1 to TRBJ1-6; tentatively, D is TRBD1 (5 bases). Trimming took 6 bases from V and 9 from J, leaving 15 bases between them. CDR1 is MNHNS, CDR2 SASEGT, per germline. This CDR3 has 14 amino acids.